The T cell receptor beta chain described here comes from a study of beta chain features in type 1 diabetes. Overall study results and limits: Fewer insertions but more deletions were seen at VDJ junctions in type 1 diabetes patients.

In this sample, this clone turned up a few times. Its target is not known. Of the isolated RNA, all was reverse transcribed, and so the sequenced material was expressed TCRB transcripts. Several million reads on average were seen across naive, central memory and regulatory T cell samples. The repertoire was sequenced with immunoSEQ multiplex PCR; TCRdb's copy has only in-frame clones and lacks some. The top ten hold 0.62% of the sample, which has over 150,000 clones, about an eighth seen once. Sorting produced populations that all topped 98% purity. With 0 bases clipped from V and 8 bases from J, the junction kept 1 base outside the gene matches. This CDR3 contains 14 residues. CDR1 and CDR2 (germline): SGHRS, YFSETQ.

The chain carries TRBV5-1 and TRBJ1-4, with TRBD1 identical over 10 bases. Sequenced sample: central memory CD4+ T cells from blood. This TCR was recovered from a woman under 30 in good health. The CDR3, as DNA: TGCGCCAGCAGCTTGGGACAGGGGGCGGAAAAACTGTTTTTT. It is translated as CASSLGQGAEKLFF.